The source of this T cell receptor beta chain is a study of T cells after yellow fever vaccination. The sample holds a few counts of this clonotype. Germline values: CDR1 DFQATT, CDR2 SNEGSKA (reference sequence). There are 12 residues in the CDR3. V was clipped by 2 bases and J by 6 bases; unmatched bases: 2. Each CDR3 protein is one row after TCRdb ran MiXCR on the 5' RACE reads. The sample lists around 230,000 distinct CDR3 sequences; 5.5% to 8.5% were seen once. The sample consisted of CD4+ T cells sorted from PBMCs, taken on the day of the yellow fever booster vaccination. This receptor was taken from a man aged 25 to 40 who received the YFV17D yellow fever vaccine. This sequence joins TRBV20-1 and TRBJ2-3, with 7 bases fitting TRBD1. The CDR3 region is CSARRDSDTQYF. CDR3 bases: TGCAGTGCTAGAAGGGACAGCGATACGCAGTATTTT.